This is a list of T cell receptor beta chains from one sample in a study of blood T cell repertoires in COVID-19. The method was immunoSEQ multiplex PCR; TCRdb's version includes in-frame clones alone and lacks a portion of them. The sample lists 150,000 to 200,000 clones; around four fifths were seen once. The sample taken for sequencing was peripheral blood. Receptors were obtained from a woman at least 80 years old with acute or convalescent COVID-19. Each CDR3 is given without its conserved first and last residue. D genes are given only for firm matches.

j_gene,d_gene,v_gene,CDR3aa
TRBJ2-5,TRBD2,TRBV3-1/TRBV3-2,ASSQLGLQETQY
TRBJ2-7,TRBD1,TRBV7-9,ASSLRQGEGQY
TRBJ1-5,-,TRBV3-1/TRBV3-2,ASSQEGVNQPQH
TRBJ1-5,-,TRBV19,ASSNLHRGGNQPQH
TRBJ2-5,TRBD1,TRBV5-1,ASGAQGWETQY
TRBJ1-6,-,TRBV6-5,ASRAVRDYNSPLH
TRBJ2-1,TRBD2,TRBV9,ASSASGTNFNEQF
TRBJ1-2,TRBD1,TRBV29-1,SVDLGQGPRGYT
TRBJ2-5,TRBD2,TRBV19,ASKLAGGGETQY
TRBJ2-3,TRBD2,TRBV7-6,ASSLGRGGSTDTQY
TRBJ1-2,-,TRBV28,ASNRVANYGYT
TRBJ1-1,-,TRBV29-1,SGTTTVNTEAF
TRBJ2-5,TRBD1,TRBV5-1,ASSGGTGGYQETQY
TRBJ1-4,-,TRBV28,ASSLWGGDEKLF
TRBJ2-3,TRBD1,TRBV7-2,ASSPGQGDTQY
TRBJ1-2,TRBD1,TRBV7-3,ASSLTPMTGPHGYT
TRBJ1-1,-,TRBV4-2,ASSLSTGNTEAF
TRBJ1-2,-,TRBV19,ASTNQGFSSYT
TRBJ1-2,-,TRBV9,ASSVVTGGGGYT
TRBJ1-5,TRBD1,TRBV6-1,ASSELDRAGSNQPQH
TRBJ1-6,-,TRBV7-9,ASSGLSGLGSPLH
TRBJ1-4,-,TRBV14,ASSRSRRANEKLF
TRBJ2-7,TRBD1,TRBV10-3,AISDSVFGQGTYEQY
TRBJ2-7,-,TRBV11-2,ASSWTPKTGLYEQY
TRBJ1-1,TRBD1,TRBV29-1,SVAPGTANTEAF
TRBJ1-1,-,TRBV3-1/TRBV3-2,ASSYGLFRTEAF
TRBJ2-2,TRBD2,TRBV3-1/TRBV3-2,ASRPPTSGRRTGELF
TRBJ1-4,TRBD1,TRBV7-8,ASSLRDRERLF
TRBJ2-7,-,TRBV21-1,ASSKVASGLAGKTSYEQY
TRBJ1-1,TRBD1,TRBV9,ASSVEQGSEAF
TRBJ2-3,TRBD2,TRBV4-3,ASSQDFASGGADTQY
TRBJ2-1,-,TRBV7-6,ASSRGQVGSYNEQF
TRBJ2-3,-,TRBV5-1,ASSWTAGTDTQY
TRBJ1-5,TRBD1,TRBV18,ASSELGTGGNTRGQPQH
TRBJ2-1,TRBD2,TRBV7-9,ASRGTSGVYNEQF
TRBJ2-7,-,TRBV27,ASSLVPTQTYEQY
TRBJ1-4,TRBD1,TRBV7-2,ASSWPGQGYEKLF
TRBJ1-5,-,TRBV19,ASSGDLGQPQH
TRBJ1-2,TRBD1,TRBV12-3/TRBV12-4,ASSADRKYGYT
TRBJ1-5,TRBD1,TRBV6-5,ASSYTTGRPQH
TRBJ2-5,-,TRBV27,ASSLIGTRGTQY